This is a list of T cell receptor beta chains from one sample in a study of T cell responses to AZD1222 COVID-19 vaccine. TCRdb keeps only in-frame clones here, not all; method: immunoSEQ multiplex PCR. This table holds around 28,000 clones, around 78% found once. Sequenced here: peripheral blood, sampled on day 0 of AZD1222 vaccination. Receptor source: an adult in good health. Each CDR3 is given with its conserved first and last residue.

cdr3_length v_call cdr3_aa
13 TRBV5-1 CASSFDGLYGYTF
15 TRBV7-9 CASDYPIADQETQYF
11 TRBV29-1 CSVATSGELFF
10 TRBV29-1 CSVGMPEAFF
16 TRBV6-4 CASSATVATGVYGYTF
15 TRBV14 CASSQDLGPNYGYTF
14 TRBV3-1/TRBV3-2 CASSPSGGKNEQYF
16 TRBV4-1 CASSQPWGQGGNTIYF
15 TRBV11-2 CASSLVTGRPYEQYF
14 TRBV3-1/TRBV3-2 CASSLRLGGEKLFF
14 TRBV4-1 CASSQDRNQETQYF
15 TRBV6-5 CASRITGTGDSPLHF
15 TRBV6-5 CASSYKGAVPYEQYF
12 TRBV6-2/TRBV6-3 CASSSIAGELFF
18 TRBV3-1/TRBV3-2 CASSHLGARGGAAETQYF
15 TRBV10-2 CASQTGATAYTEAFF
13 TRBV5-6 CASSLGMDSPLHF
16 TRBV6-6 CASSYFPSGGEYEQYF
15 TRBV9 CASSALGQSTEKLFF
15 TRBV5-1 CASSLSTGPGGEQYF
15 TRBV3-1/TRBV3-2 CASSQDPSETQPQHF
15 TRBV11-2 CASSLVSGFTDTQYF
11 TRBV7-2 CASSSRETQYF
15 TRBV27 CASSFGQGFRRGYTF
13 TRBV2 CASREMNTGELFF
12 TRBV12-3/TRBV12-4 CASRINRDEQYF
12 TRBV5-8 CASSLGHTGYTF
17 TRBV6-6 CASRRESGGPVADTQYF
14 TRBV6-6 CASRPIMRQETQYF
14 TRBV2 CASTEAGGNSPLHF
15 TRBV18 CASSPRTEKNYGYTF
17 TRBV7-9 CASSFVPASLSYNEQFF
15 TRBV6-5 CASSYGWEGGSPLHF
15 TRBV21-1 CASSGGRDKGNTIYF
15 TRBV24-1 CATRATGANTGELFF
14 TRBV19 CASSIEGLDQPQHF
16 TRBV5-4 CASSLYRAGLNEKLFF
14 TRBV6-2/TRBV6-3 CASSWGQSNEKLFF
14 TRBV11-2 CASSLRLGADEQFF
14 TRBV6-5 CASTRLGGYNEQFF
14 TRBV7-3 CASSPGAENYGYTF
12 TRBV7-9 CASGGPNYGYTF
18 TRBV7-2 CASSHSFLLTNGQETQYF
15 TRBV7-2 CASSLGLVRNSPLHF
15 TRBV30 CAWSLTGGFDQPQHF
15 TRBV4-1 CASSHGQIQNYEQYF
15 TRBV6-5 CASSLGLTAGNTIYF
11 TRBV29-1 CSVRLFDKQFF
14 TRBV18 CASSLLDRGHGYTF